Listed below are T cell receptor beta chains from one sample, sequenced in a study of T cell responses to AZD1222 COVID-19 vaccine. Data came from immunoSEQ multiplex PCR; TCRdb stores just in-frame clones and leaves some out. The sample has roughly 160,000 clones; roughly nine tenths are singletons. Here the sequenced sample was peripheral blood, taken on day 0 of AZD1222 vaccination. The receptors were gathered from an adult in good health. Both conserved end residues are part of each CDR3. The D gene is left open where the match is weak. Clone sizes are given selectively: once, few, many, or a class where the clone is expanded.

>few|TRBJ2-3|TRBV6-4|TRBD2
CASSETSGGTDTQYF
TGTGCCAGCAGTGAGACTAGCGGGGGCACAGATACGCAGTATTTT
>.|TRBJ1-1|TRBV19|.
CASSLRTANTEAFF
TGTGCCAGTAGCCTAAGGACGGCGAACACTGAAGCTTTCTTT
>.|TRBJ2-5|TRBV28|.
CASSLGGSQETQYF
TGTGCCAGCAGTTTAGGCGGCAGCCAAGAGACCCAGTACTTC
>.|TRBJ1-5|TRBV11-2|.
CASSLWGEGNQPQHF
TGTGCCAGCAGCTTATGGGGCGAAGGGAATCAGCCCCAGCATTTT
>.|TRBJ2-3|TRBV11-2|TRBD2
CASSSISGGTSVSTDTQYF
TGTGCCAGCAGCTCGATTTCGGGGGGGACTAGCGTTAGCACAGATACGCAGTATTTT
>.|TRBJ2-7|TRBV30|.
CAWSEASYEQYF
TGTGCCTGGAGTGAGGCCAGCTACGAGCAGTACTTC
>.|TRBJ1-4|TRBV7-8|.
CASSLGTADLNEKLFF
TGTGCCAGCAGCTTAGGCACCGCGGACTTAAATGAAAAACTGTTTTTT
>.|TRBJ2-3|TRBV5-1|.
CASSLLSSKGDTQYF
TGCGCCAGCAGCTTGTTATCCAGCAAGGGGGATACGCAGTATTTT
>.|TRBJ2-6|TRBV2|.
CASSEVGLGANVLTF
TGTGCCAGCAGTGAAGTAGGGCTTGGGGCCAACGTCCTGACTTTC
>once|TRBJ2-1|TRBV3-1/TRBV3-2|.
CASSQVNSLAEQFF
TGTGCCAGCAGCCAAGTAAATAGTTTGGCTGAGCAGTTCTTC
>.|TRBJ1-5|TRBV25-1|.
CASRGGANQPQHF
TGTGCCAGCAGGGGGGGGGCTAATCAGCCCCAGCATTTT
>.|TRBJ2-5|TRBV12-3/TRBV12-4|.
CASGTETQYF
TGTGCCAGCGGGACGGAGACCCAGTACTTC
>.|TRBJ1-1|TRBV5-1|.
CASGSGNVNTEAFF
TGCGCCAGCGGTTCGGGAAACGTTAACACTGAAGCTTTCTTT
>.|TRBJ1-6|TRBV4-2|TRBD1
CASSLSQQGAHSPLHF
TGTGCCAGCAGCCTATCCCAACAGGGGGCCCATTCACCCCTCCACTTT
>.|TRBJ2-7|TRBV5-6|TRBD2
CASSLGSAGGTYEQYF
TGTGCCAGCAGCTTAGGATCGGCGGGGGGGACCTACGAGCAGTACTTC
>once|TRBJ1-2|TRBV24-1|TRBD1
CATFSPRKGQGYYGYTF
TGTGCCACCTTTTCTCCGAGAAAGGGACAGGGGTACTATGGCTACACCTTC
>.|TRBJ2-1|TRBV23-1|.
CASSQWGVSDEQFF
TGCGCCAGCAGTCAATGGGGGGTTTCCGATGAGCAGTTCTTC
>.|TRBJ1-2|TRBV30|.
CAWSQTVRSTF
TGTGCCTGGAGCCAGACAGTCCGCTCCACCTTC
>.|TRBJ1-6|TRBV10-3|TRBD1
CAISETGHSYNSPLHF
TGTGCCATCAGCGAGACAGGGCACTCCTATAATTCACCCCTCCACTTT
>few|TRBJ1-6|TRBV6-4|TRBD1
CASSEGQEESPLHF
TGTGCCAGCAGCGAGGGACAGGAAGAATCACCCCTCCACTTT
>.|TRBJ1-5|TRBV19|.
CAHVYGVENSNQPQHF
TGTGCCCATGTCTATGGGGTCGAAAATAGCAATCAGCCCCAGCATTTT
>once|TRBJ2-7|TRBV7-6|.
CASSPGQNYEQYF
TGTGCCAGCAGCCCTGGACAGAACTACGAGCAGTACTTC
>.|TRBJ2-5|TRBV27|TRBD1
CASSPGTGRNQETQYF
TGTGCCAGCAGTCCTGGGACAGGGAGAAACCAAGAGACCCAGTACTTC
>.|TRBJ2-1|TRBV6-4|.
CASSDSKGSDEQFF
TGTGCCAGCAGTGACTCGAAGGGTTCCGATGAGCAGTTCTTC
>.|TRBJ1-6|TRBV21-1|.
CASSKGESPLHF
TGTGCCAGCAGCAAAGGGGAGTCACCCCTCCACTTT
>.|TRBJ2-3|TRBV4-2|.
CASSQGFSSDTDTQYF
TGTGCCAGCAGCCAAGGTTTTAGCTCGGACACAGATACGCAGTATTTT
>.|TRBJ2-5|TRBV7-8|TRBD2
CASSFLGGVGETQYF
TGTGCCAGCAGCTTCCTCGGGGGGGTGGGAGAGACCCAGTACTTC
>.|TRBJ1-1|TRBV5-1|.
CASSLLPYRDPMNTEAFF
TGCGCCAGCAGCTTGTTACCCTACAGGGACCCAATGAACACTGAAGCTTTCTTT
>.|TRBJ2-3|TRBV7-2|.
CASSLARGVSVTDTQYF
TGTGCCAGCAGCTTAGCACGGGGAGTATCGGTCACAGATACGCAGTATTTT
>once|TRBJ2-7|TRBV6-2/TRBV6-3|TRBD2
CASSQRGRNYEQYF
TGTGCCAGCAGCCAGCGGGGTCGAAACTACGAGCAGTACTTC
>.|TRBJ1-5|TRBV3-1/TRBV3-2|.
CASSQEQGYNQPQHF
TGTGCCAGCAGCCAGGAACAGGGCTACAATCAGCCCCAGCATTTT
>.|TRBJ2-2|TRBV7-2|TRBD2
CASSSPGLAGFDTGELFF
TGTGCCAGCAGCTCGCCGGGACTAGCGGGGTTCGACACCGGGGAGCTGTTTTTT
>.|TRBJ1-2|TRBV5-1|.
CASSLEANLLHYGYTF
TGCGCCAGCAGCTTGGAGGCCAACCTCCTACACTATGGCTACACCTTC
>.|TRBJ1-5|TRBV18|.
CASSLTGTDQPQHF
TGTGCCAGCTCGCTCACCGGGACGGATCAGCCCCAGCATTTT
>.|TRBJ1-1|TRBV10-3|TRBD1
CAISLQGADTEAFF
TGTGCCATCAGCCTTCAGGGGGCTGACACTGAAGCTTTCTTT
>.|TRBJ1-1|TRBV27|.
CASIWIGPSAGTEAFF
TGTGCCAGCATCTGGATCGGGCCGAGTGCGGGCACTGAAGCTTTCTTT
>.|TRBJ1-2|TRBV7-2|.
CASSPRDRSVYGYTF
TGTGCCAGCAGCCCCAGGGACCGTTCCGTCTATGGCTACACCTTC
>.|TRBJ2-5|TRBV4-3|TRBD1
CASSLSWTGIDTETQYF
TGCGCCAGCAGCCTGTCCTGGACAGGGATAGACACGGAGACCCAGTACTTC
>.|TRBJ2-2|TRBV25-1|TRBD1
CASSGQGGRTGELFF
TGTGCCAGCAGTGGACAGGGGGGGAGGACCGGGGAGCTGTTTTTT
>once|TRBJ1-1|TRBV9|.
CASSVEAMGGGEAFF
TGTGCCAGCAGCGTAGAGGCTATGGGGGGAGGGGAAGCTTTCTTT
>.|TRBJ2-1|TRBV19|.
CASSMGRRDEQFF
TGTGCCAGCTCAATGGGCAGGCGGGATGAGCAGTTCTTC
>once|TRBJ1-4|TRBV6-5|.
CASSYWPVEKLFF
TGTGCCAGCAGTTACTGGCCCGTTGAAAAACTGTTTTTT
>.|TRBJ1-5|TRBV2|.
CASSEFLRDTVGNQPQHF
TGTGCCAGCAGTGAATTTCTGAGAGATACAGTTGGCAATCAGCCCCAGCATTTT
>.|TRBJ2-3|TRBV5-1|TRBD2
CASSRLAGGQDTQYF
TGCGCCAGCAGCCGACTAGCGGGGGGGCAAGATACGCAGTATTTT
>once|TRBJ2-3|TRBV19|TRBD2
CASSIGLAGGPDTQYF
TGTGCCAGTAGTATCGGACTAGCGGGGGGGCCAGATACGCAGTATTTT
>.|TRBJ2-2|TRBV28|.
CASGQSTGELFF
TGTGCCAGCGGACAGAGCACCGGGGAGCTGTTTTTT
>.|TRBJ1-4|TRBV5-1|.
CASSSEGGVYEKLFF
TGCGCCAGCAGCTCCGAGGGGGGGGTTTATGAAAAACTGTTTTTT